A selection of T cell receptor beta chains follows, all from one sample in a study of shared clonotypes between healthy human individuals. This table comes from immunoSEQ multiplex PCR, and its TCRdb copy is limited to in-frame clones, with some not included. This table has approximately 530,000 clones, less than 96% appearing once. The specimen was naive CD4+ T cells sorted from blood. These receptors were collected from a woman in her 30s in good health. CDR3s include the opening cysteine and the closing phenylalanine or tryptophan. Fields, in order: CDR3 protein, J gene, V gene, D gene. The D gene is left open where the match is weak.

CDR3: CASRGPSTYEQYF
J: TRBJ2-7
V: TRBV4-3
D: NA

CDR3: CSVGGRKTNTEAFF
J: TRBJ1-1
V: TRBV29-1
D: NA

CDR3: CASSSGSPDEQYF
J: TRBJ2-7
V: TRBV2
D: TRBD2

CDR3: CASSLAHLNTGELFF
J: TRBJ2-2
V: TRBV6-5
D: NA

CDR3: CASSPPGATYEQYF
J: TRBJ2-7
V: TRBV11-2
D: NA

CDR3: CASSPGRERNRYF
J: TRBJ2-7
V: TRBV28
D: NA

CDR3: CASSLDSNQPQHF
J: TRBJ1-5
V: TRBV5-4
D: NA

CDR3: CASSFGVGNTEAFF
J: TRBJ1-1
V: TRBV5-1
D: NA

CDR3: CASSTRTDGLFF
J: TRBJ1-4
V: TRBV5-6
D: NA

CDR3: CASSRGLLETQYF
J: TRBJ2-5
V: TRBV14
D: TRBD2

CDR3: CASSRLILNTGELFF
J: TRBJ2-2
V: TRBV28
D: NA

CDR3: CASSLALAGGRDEQYF
J: TRBJ2-7
V: TRBV5-1
D: TRBD2

CDR3: CASSPNSGRTYNEQFF
J: TRBJ2-1
V: TRBV5-1
D: TRBD2

CDR3: CASSPNADSLANYGYTF
J: TRBJ1-2
V: TRBV18
D: NA

CDR3: CSVEGRDKLFF
J: TRBJ1-4
V: TRBV29-1
D: NA

CDR3: CASSLRTSGDNEQFF
J: TRBJ2-1
V: TRBV18
D: TRBD2

CDR3: CASSEESSGSGEQYF
J: TRBJ2-7
V: TRBV2
D: NA

CDR3: CASRLLAVTYNEQFF
J: TRBJ2-1
V: TRBV7-9
D: TRBD2

CDR3: CASSFGQGTDTQYF
J: TRBJ2-3
V: TRBV5-8
D: TRBD1

CDR3: CASSDYDREGETQYF
J: TRBJ2-5
V: TRBV11-3
D: NA

CDR3: CASSSRPMRNEQFF
J: TRBJ2-1
V: TRBV7-8
D: NA

CDR3: CASSLDTGYEQYF
J: NA
V: TRBV19
D: NA

CDR3: CASSNPALAGEAFF
J: TRBJ1-1
V: TRBV7-2
D: NA

CDR3: CASSQTSGRGLEQYF
J: TRBJ2-7
V: TRBV4-1
D: TRBD2

CDR3: CASSVQGSSNQPQHF
J: TRBJ1-5
V: TRBV2
D: NA

CDR3: CASSLAGGAGELFF
J: TRBJ2-2
V: TRBV19
D: TRBD2

CDR3: CASRPNGGGLEQYF
J: TRBJ2-7
V: TRBV27
D: NA

CDR3: CASSRSLLRLNTGELFF
J: TRBJ2-2
V: TRBV19
D: NA

CDR3: CASSLVDISSYNEQFF
J: TRBJ2-1
V: TRBV5-1
D: NA

CDR3: CASSYSTNEQYF
J: TRBJ2-7
V: TRBV6-6
D: NA

CDR3: CASSLGVGVNEQYF
J: TRBJ2-7
V: TRBV7-9
D: NA

CDR3: CASSLRQGPTYEQYF
J: TRBJ2-7
V: TRBV11-2
D: TRBD1